The clone carrying this TCR beta chain was found many times. Its antigen is unknown. Trimming left V 1 base short and J 14 bases short, with 12 bases between. The CDR3 has 12 amino acids. CDR1 and CDR2 from the germline V gene are MDHEN and SYDVKM. These data come from a study of molecular identifiers for immune sequencing clone quantification. Study details: Replicate experiments divided RNA from 20,000 or 100,000 naive CD8 cells into five parts and sequenced four.

Bulk TCR libraries were made with methods that had been previously described and with listed TCR primers. TCRdb used MiXCR to reprocess the PCR reads, holding one entry per CDR3 protein. The table has around 480,000 distinct CDR3 sequences, 25% seen once. Findings and caveats of the study: Underestimated sizes of highly expanded clones could result from identical TCR molecules that share a barcode.

The chain is built from TRBV28 and TRBJ1-5; a possible D gene is TRBD1 (6 bases). This sequence originates from a human donor in good health. Some libraries in this study had Jurkat cell RNA spiked in. Sequenced material: naive CD8+ T cells from blood, with Jurkat cell RNA spiked in. As to subset: FACS-sorted CD8+CD4-CCR7+CD45RA+ naive T cells. CDR3 DNA: TGTGCCAGCAGTTTATTTGGCAGGGACAAGCATTTT. Protein product: CASSLFGRDKHF. The full variable domain, completed using reference TRBV28 and TRBJ1-5, is DVKVTQSSRYLVKRTGEKVFLECVQDMDHENMFWYRQDPGLGLRLIYFSYDVKMKEKGDIPEGYSVSREKKERFSLILESASTNQTSMYLCASSLFGRDKHFGDGTRLSIL.